A single sample gave rise to the 32 T cell receptor beta chains below, sequenced in a study of CD8+ T cells in alopecia areata. RNA was extracted and reverse transcribed into cDNA as the sequencing template. Repertoires were generated with immunoSEQ multiplex PCR, while TCRdb's copy carries only in-frame clones and drops some. The sample has about 130,000 clones, about 57% seen once. The input for sequencing was CD4+ T cells sorted from blood, taken at week 0. The receptors were sampled from a human donor with alopecia areata.

V usage is TRBV14 and J usage is TRBJ1-3; D unclear. The CDR3 covers 16 residues. CDR1 and CDR2 from the germline V gene are SGHDN and FVKESK. V dropped 0 bases and J dropped 0 bases, with 9 bases sitting between them. In DNA form, the CDR3 reads TGTGCCAGCAGCCAAGATACCGGGATCTCTGGAAACACCATATATTTT. It yields the protein CASSQDTGISGNTIYF.

CDR3 protein: CASSPRLSSPGEQYF. For the CDR3, the DNA is TGTGCCAGCAGCCCAAGACTAAGTTCTCCAGGCGAGCAGTACTTC. J is TRBJ2-7 and V is TRBV7-2; weak D call: TRBD2 (5 bases). The V end lost 5 bases, the J end lost 6 bases, and 20 bases lay between the germline ends. Per the germline V gene, CDR1 is SGHTA and CDR2 is FQGNSA. This CDR3 has 15 amino acids.

In this sample, this clone turned up a few times. The chain links TRBV6-1 to TRBJ2-7; 8 bases align to TRBD2. J lost 4 bases, V lost 1 base, and 6 bases had no gene match. CDR3 length equals 15 residues. Germline loops: CDR1 MNHNS, CDR2 SASEGT. CDR3 bases: TGTGCCAGCAGTGAAGTAACTAGCGGAACATACGAGCAGTACTTC. Its translation is CASSEVTSGTYEQYF.

In regard to this clone: Other DNA sequences in the same sample also yield this CDR3. The chain is built from TRBV5-1 and TRBJ2-5, with D possibly matching TRBD1 (5 bases). The CDR3 contains 13 residues. Trimming shortened V by 0 bases and J by 3 bases, and 6 bases separated the two germline ends. CDR1 and CDR2 from the germline V gene are SGHRS and YFSETQ. DNA of the CDR3: TGCGCCAGCAGCTTGGTAGGGGAAGAGACCCAGTACTTC. It is translated as CASSLVGEETQYF.

This clone was recorded a few times. The rearrangement links TRBV19 to TRBJ2-3, with D possibly TRBD1 on 6 matching bases. The CDR3 is made up of 13 amino acids. Trimming stripped 9 bases from V and 6 bases from J, with 16 bases between. Germline V gene data show CDR1 as LNHDA and CDR2 as SQIVND (reference sequence). The CDR3 DNA is TGTGCCAGGCGAAAACAGGGATTGGATACGCAGTATTTT. Its translation: CARRKQGLDTQYF. The variable domain in full, completed from reference TRBV19 and TRBJ2-3, reads DGGITQSPKYLFRKEGQNVTLSCEQNLNHDAMYWYRQDPGQGLRLIYYSQIVNDFQKGDIAEGYSVSREKKESFPLTVTSAQKNPTAFYLCARRKQGLDTQYFGPGTRLTVL.

This clone was observed a few times. The V gene is TRBV23-1, the J gene TRBJ1-1; D may be TRBD1 (5 bases). TRBV23-1 is filed as an ORF, its function uncertain. V gave up 6 bases and J gave up 5 bases, with 28 bases separating them. The CDR3 has 18 amino acids. CDR3 loop: CASSLKLGSGGNWTEAFF. CDR3 bases: TGCGCCAGCAGCCTCAAATTGGGTTCGGGGGGGAATTGGACTGAAGCTTTCTTT.

A single count supports this clone. The chain is built from TRBV5-8 and TRBJ2-4; D may be TRBD2 (5 bases). The germline CDR1 and CDR2 sequences are SGHTS and YDEGEE. The CDR3 totals 16 residues. Trimming removed 1 base at V and 0 bases at J, with 11 bases between. CDR3 sequence: CASSLYRGLAKNIQYF. The CDR3 DNA is TGTGCCAGCAGCTTGTATCGGGGATTAGCCAAAAACATTCAGTACTTC.

This rearrangement joins TRBV7-2 to TRBJ2-7, with unresolved D. CDR1 is SGHTA, CDR2 FQGNSA, per germline. Trimming shortened V by 1 base and J by 5 bases, and 3 bases separated the two germline ends. The CDR3 extends over 11 amino acids. The CDR3 DNA is TGTGCCAGCAGCTTAGTGGACGAGCAGTACTTC. It encodes CASSLVDEQYF.

This chain connects TRBV6-5 to TRBJ1-6; 7 bases agree with TRBD1. V shed 3 bases and J 11 bases; nucleotides not matched to a gene: 10. This CDR3 is 15 amino acids long. Per germline, CDR1 MNHEY and CDR2 SVGAGI. The chain's CDR3 is CASSYHRDSPPPLHF. The CDR3 nucleotides read TGTGCCAGCAGTTATCACCGGGACAGTCCCCCACCCCTCCACTTT.

This clone has just a few counts. The V and J genes are TRBV2 and TRBJ1-4, with 7 positions matching TRBD1. Germline CDR1 SNHLY, CDR2 FYNNEI. This CDR3 region has 15 residues. J was trimmed by 6 bases and V by 5 bases; bases with no gene match: 9. CDR3 nucleotides: TGTGCCAGCAGTTTCGCGACAGGGAAAGATGAAAAACTGTTTTTT. It codes for CASSFATGKDEKLFF.

This clone was seen a handful of times. The chain joins TRBV5-4 to TRBJ1-2; a possible D gene is TRBD1 (5 bases). Trimming pared 4 bases from V and 5 bases from J, leaving 18 bases between. The germline gives CDR1 SGHNT, CDR2 YYREEE (reference sequence). The CDR3 consists of 15 residues. CDR3 loop: CASSILSGTDYGYTF. In DNA, the CDR3 is TGTGCCAGCAGCATCCTCTCCGGGACCGATTATGGCTACACCTTC.

This clone came up a few times. The chain joins TRBV7-2 to TRBJ2-3, with 8 bases lining up with TRBD1. V was pared by 3 bases and J by 7 bases, with 12 bases of the junction left unmatched. Per the germline V gene, CDR1 is SGHTA and CDR2 is FQGNSA. This CDR3 contains 16 residues. This CDR3 is CASSFQGQEMGNTQYF. In DNA, the CDR3 is TGTGCCAGCAGCTTTCAGGGACAGGAGATGGGGAATACGCAGTATTTT.

The genes are TRBV5-8 and TRBJ1-1; D ambiguous. The CDR3 has 11 amino acids. The V and J ends lost 4 bases and 1 base respectively, with 2 bases between them. The germline gives CDR1 SGHTS, CDR2 YDEGEE. The CDR3 coding sequence is TGTGCCAGCAGCCCGAACACTGAAGCTTTCTTT. It yields the protein CASSPNTEAFF.

This clone occurred a few times. The V and J genes are TRBV6-5 and TRBJ2-5; D call uncertain. CDR3 size: 13 residues. CDR1 and CDR2 (germline): MNHEY, SVGAGI. V lost 0 bases and J 5 bases, leaving 7 bases between the germline ends. The CDR3 here is CASSYSTGETQYF. The CDR3 DNA reads TGTGCCAGCAGTTACTCGACTGGTGAGACCCAGTACTTC.

This clone was observed a handful of times. The CDR3 loop reads CASSMPGETGELFF. For the CDR3, the DNA is TGTGCCAGTAGTATGCCGGGAGAAACCGGGGAGCTGTTTTTT. This chain joins TRBV19 and TRBJ2-2, with D perhaps TRBD2 (6 bases). V lost 3 bases, J lost 5 bases, and 10 bases lay in between. The length of the CDR3 is 14 residues. The germline V gene has CDR1 LNHDA and CDR2 SQIVND (reference sequence).

This clone appeared once. This rearrangement joins TRBV7-9 to TRBJ2-3; no clear D. Trimming cost V 5 bases and J 4 bases, with 16 bases left between them. CDR3 length: 15 amino acids. The germline V gene has CDR1 SEHNR and CDR2 FQNEAQ (reference sequence). Here the CDR3 DNA reads TGTGCCAGCAGCCCGGAGCCCTCATGGTCAGATACGCAGTATTTT. Its protein product is CASSPEPSWSDTQYF.

This chain joins TRBV7-9 and TRBJ2-3; either TRBD1 or TRBD2 may supply D (5 bases each). Germline V gene sequence: CDR1 SEHNR, CDR2 FQNEAQ (reference sequence). The CDR3 loop spans 17 amino acids. Between the trimmed V and J ends, which lost 4 bases and 2 bases, there was a span of 19 bases. The CDR3 sequence is CASSSPGRQEFTDTQYF. CDR3 DNA: TGTGCCAGCAGCTCCCCGGGGCGGCAAGAGTTCACAGATACGCAGTATTTT.

The chain combines TRBV5-1 with TRBJ2-7; D unresolved. The V end lost 0 bases, the J end lost 7 bases, and 14 bases lay between the germline ends. The germline V gene has CDR1 SGHRS and CDR2 YFSETQ. The CDR3 has 14 residues. CDR3 coding DNA: TGCGCCAGCAGCTTGGCCCCTAGTAAGGGAGAGCAGTACTTC. Its protein product is CASSLAPSKGEQYF.

V gene TRBV29-1 combines with J gene TRBJ1-1; perhaps TRBD1 as D (5 bases). The CDR3 extends over 13 amino acids. Trimming pared 4 bases from V and 4 bases from J, leaving 13 bases between. The V gene's germline CDR1 is SQVTM and CDR2 ANQGSEA. The CDR3 sequence: CSVVSGSPTEAFF. The CDR3 region has the DNA TGCAGCGTTGTTTCAGGGTCTCCCACTGAAGCTTTCTTT.

CDR3 bases: TGTGCCAGCAGAAAAAACACAGATACGCAGTATTTT. Protein: CASRKNTDTQYF. V is TRBV7-2 and J is TRBJ2-3; D uncertain. The germline CDR1 and CDR2 sequences are SGHTA and FQGNSA. The CDR3 has 12 residues. V shed 6 bases and J shed 2 bases, with 6 bases lying between them.

The chain is built from TRBV5-4 and TRBJ2-3; maybe TRBD1 (6 bases). CDR1 SGHNT and CDR2 YYREEE come from the germline V gene (reference sequence). V was pared by 6 bases and J by 4 bases, with 15 bases between. This CDR3 has 14 residues. This CDR3 reads CASNRDTYPDTQYF. CDR3 DNA: TGTGCCAGCAATCGGGACACCTATCCAGATACGCAGTATTTT.

The genes are TRBV5-4 and TRBJ2-5; 10 nucleotides match TRBD2. The CDR3 length is 16 residues. The germline gives CDR1 SGHNT, CDR2 YYREEE (reference sequence). J was trimmed by 5 bases and V by 0 bases; bases with no gene match: 7. CDR3 sequence (DNA): TGTGCCAGCAGCTTGGGACTAGCGGGCCCAGGGGAGACCCAGTACTTC. Its translation is CASSLGLAGPGETQYF.

This sequence joins TRBV6-5 and TRBJ1-5, with D maybe TRBD1 (5 bases). V lost 6 bases and J lost 9, with 12 bases in between. Germline assignment: CDR1 MNHEY and CDR2 SVGAGI. The CDR3 runs to 12 residues. This CDR3 is CASSPFGGPQHF. As DNA, the CDR3 is TGTGCCAGCAGCCCTTTTGGGGGGCCCCAGCATTTT.

By proportion, this clone is medium-sized. In nucleotides, the CDR3 is TGCGCCAGCAGCCAAGTCAGGACAGAGACCCAGTACTTC. It is translated as CASSQVRTETQYF. V and J are TRBV4-3 and TRBJ2-5; D remains ambiguous. CDR3 length: 13 amino acids. Between the trimmed V and J ends, which lost 1 base and 4 bases, there was a span of 7 bases. Germline CDR1 and CDR2: LGHNA and YSLEER.

This chain links TRBV7-9 with TRBJ2-1, with D uncertain. V gave up 5 bases and J gave up 0 bases, with 11 bases separating them. The CDR3 spans 15 residues. Germline CDR1 reads SEHNR; CDR2 reads FQNEAQ (reference sequence). The CDR3 DNA is TGTGCCAGCAGCCACCGGACCAGCTCCTACAATGAGCAGTTCTTC. Amino acid sequence: CASSHRTSSYNEQFF.

V usage is TRBV10-3 and J usage is TRBJ2-1; D remains unclear. Per the germline V gene, CDR1 is ENHRY and CDR2 is SYGVKD. The CDR3 spans 12 residues. Trimming left V 1 base short and J 7 bases short, with 5 bases between. The CDR3 sequence: CAISEFSNEQFF. The DNA of the CDR3 is TGTGCCATCAGTGAGTTTTCAAATGAGCAGTTCTTC.

This clone was seen only a few times. The gene calls are TRBV5-1 and TRBJ2-5; 7 bases match TRBD2. The germline V gene encodes CDR1 SGHRS and CDR2 YFSETQ. The V gene end was trimmed by 0 bases and the J gene end by 3 bases; junction bases not matched to a gene: 8. The CDR3 covers 16 residues. The CDR3 loop is CASSLAGAGREETQYF. As DNA, the CDR3 is TGCGCCAGCAGCTTGGCTGGAGCGGGGAGGGAAGAGACCCAGTACTTC.

The V call is TRBV10-3, the J call TRBJ2-3, with 7 bases fitting TRBD1. V shed 6 bases and J 3 bases; nucleotides not matched to a gene: 9. Per germline, CDR1 ENHRY and CDR2 SYGVKD. This CDR3 spans 15 amino acids. For the CDR3, the DNA is TGTGCCATCAGAGCACAGGGGCTTCGGACAGATACGCAGTATTTT. Protein: CAIRAQGLRTDTQYF.

This chain connects TRBV2 to TRBJ2-2, with TRBD1 identical over 10 bases. After removal of 6 bases from V and 5 bases from J, the junction contained 6 bases not matched to a gene. This CDR3 has 15 residues. Per germline, CDR1 SNHLY and CDR2 FYNNEI. The DNA of the CDR3 is TGTGCCAGCAGCGAAAGACAGGGGGCAACCGGGGAGCTGTTTTTT. This gives the protein CASSERQGATGELFF.

The rearrangement uses TRBV18 and TRBJ2-7, with 8 bases fitting TRBD1. The CDR3 has 15 amino acids. With 3 bases clipped from V and 5 bases from J, the junction kept 9 bases outside the gene matches. In germline, CDR1 is KGHSH, CDR2 LQKENI. The CDR3 sequence is CASSPTTTGADEQYF. CDR3 bases: TGTGCCAGCTCACCGACCACGACAGGGGCGGACGAGCAGTACTTC.

In this sample, this clone turned up a few times. In DNA, the CDR3 is TGTGCCAGCGTGGCGCCCGGGGAGCTGTTTTTT. Translating it yields CASVAPGELFF. V is TRBV2 and J is TRBJ2-2, with no clear D. CDR1 and CDR2 from the germline V gene are SNHLY and FYNNEI. V was cut by 8 bases and J by 6 bases, with 7 bases left in between. The CDR3 runs to 11 residues.

The CDR3 protein is CASRGETQYF. The CDR3 nucleotides read TGTGCCAGCAGAGGGGAGACCCAGTACTTC. The chain combines TRBV7-8 with TRBJ2-5; no definite D call. The germline V and J ends were trimmed by 6 bases and 5 bases, with 4 bases remaining between them. This CDR3 has 10 amino acids. Germline CDR1 reads SGHVS; CDR2 reads FQNEAQ.